These 30 T cell receptor beta chains share one sample of origin, sequenced in a study of breast tumors, draining lymph nodes, adjacent tissues. TCRdb re-derived calls from the multiplex PCR reads in MiXCR, one entry per CDR3 protein. The repertoire includes about 230,000 distinct CDR3 sequences, approximately 31% of them detected once, and approximately 1.4% sits in the top ten. Breast cancer patients provided tissue from their axillary draining lymph nodes. Sequencing input: axillary lymph node tissue. These receptors were collected from a female donor with breast cancer. Some clones in this sample may be carry-over from other donors' samples.

This clonotype has a count of ten or more. The chain joins TRBV12-3 or TRBV12-4 to TRBJ2-5; D is uncertain. Trimming shortened V by 5 bases and J by 4 bases, and 14 bases separated the two germline ends. This CDR3 has 14 residues. The CDR3: CASSSFRRGETQYF. CDR3 bases: TGTGCCAGCAGTAGCTTCAGGCGAGGAGAGACCCAGTACTTC.

The chain links TRBV19 to TRBJ1-6; the D gene is possibly TRBD1 (5 bases). The CDR3 length is 18 residues. Trimming left V 6 bases short and J 1 base short, with 19 bases between. Looked up from germline, CDR1 is LNHDA and CDR2 is SQIVND (reference sequence). CDR3 coding DNA: TGTGCCAGTAGCTCCGGGACTAGCGGGAGTTCCTATAATTCACCCCTCCACTTT. Translating gives CASSSGTSGSSYNSPLHF.

This clonotype was counted ten times or more. This chain connects TRBV6-2 or TRBV6-3 to TRBJ2-1; 10 bases map to TRBD2. Per the germline V gene, CDR1 is MNHEY and CDR2 is SVGEGT. The J segment lost 5 bases and the V segment lost 5 bases, leaving 3 bases of the junction unmatched. CDR3 size: 14 residues. In DNA, the CDR3 is TGTGCCAGCAGTCGGACTAGCGGCAACAATGAGCAGTTCTTC. Translation: CASSRTSGNNEQFF.

This clonotype was detected many times. The chain is built from TRBV6-6 and TRBJ2-5; 7 bases are shared with TRBD1. Unmatched junction bases numbered 5, after V lost 6 bases and J lost 1 base. Germline values: CDR1 MNHNY, CDR2 SVGAGI (reference sequence). CDR3 size: 14 residues. CDR3 protein: CASRTTGVQETQYF. The CDR3 coding sequence is TGTGCCAGCAGAACCACAGGGGTCCAAGAGACCCAGTACTTC.

This clonotype was observed a single time. The CDR3 region is CASSLDPGGKLFF. CDR3 coding DNA: TGTGCCAGCAGTTTAGACCCGGGAGGGAAACTGTTTTTT. This chain uses TRBV12-3 or TRBV12-4 with TRBJ1-4, with D unclear. Trimming removed 1 base from V and 11 bases from J, with 11 bases in between. CDR3 length: 13 residues.

The rearrangement links TRBV5-1 to TRBJ2-3; 7 nucleotides match TRBD1. V lost 3 bases and J lost 1; bases outside the gene matches: 5. Germline lookup yields CDR1 SGHRS and CDR2 YFSETQ. The CDR3 covers 15 residues. The CDR3 nucleotides are TGCGCCAGCAGCTCACAGGGGTTTGGCACAGATACGCAGTATTTT. Amino acids: CASSSQGFGTDTQYF.

This clonotype appeared many times. The chain recombines TRBV7-3 with TRBJ2-5; D is unclear. The CDR3 extends over 14 amino acids. Trimming removed 5 bases from V and 1 base from J, with 11 bases in between. Germline CDR1 reads SGHTA; CDR2 reads FQGTGA. The CDR3 nucleotides are TGTGCCAGCAGCCGTTCGGGCCCCCAAGAGACCCAGTACTTC. Translating gives CASSRSGPQETQYF.

This clonotype has at least ten counts. The genes are TRBV3-1 and TRBJ1-6; 7 bases map to TRBD1. CDR1 LGHDT and CDR2 YNNKEL come from the germline V gene (reference sequence). Unmatched junction bases numbered 6, after V lost 1 base and J lost 9 bases. This CDR3 is built from 15 residues. The CDR3 DNA reads TGTGCCAGCAGCCAAGGGACAGGAGTTGCTTCACCCCTCCACTTT. Residues: CASSQGTGVASPLHF.

This clonotype was detected ten times or more. In DNA form, the CDR3 reads TGTGCCAGTGCCGTGCGACTAGCGGGCACAGATACGCAGTATTTT. It translates to CASAVRLAGTDTQYF. The V call is TRBV19, the J call TRBJ2-3; 9 bases line up with TRBD2. The V gene end was trimmed by 8 bases and the J gene end by 1 base; junction bases not matched to a gene: 7. Germline loops: CDR1 LNHDA, CDR2 SQIVND (reference sequence). This CDR3 is 15 amino acids long.

The chain combines TRBV20-1 with TRBJ1-2; D perhaps matches TRBD1 (5 bases). This CDR3 has 12 amino acids. Trimming shortened V by 5 bases and J by 7 bases, and 14 bases separated the two germline ends. Germline-derived CDR1 and CDR2 are DFQATT and SNEGSKA (reference sequence). The CDR3: CSALQGIGGYTF. The CDR3 DNA sequence: TGCAGTGCTCTTCAGGGCATTGGTGGCTACACCTTC.

This clonotype was seen many times. The chain uses TRBV19 and TRBJ1-3; weak D call: TRBD1 (6 bases). Germline loops: CDR1 LNHDA, CDR2 SQIVND (reference sequence). CDR3 length equals 12 residues. V was trimmed by 6 bases and J by 8 bases, leaving 11 bases between them. CDR3 amino acids: CASSPRGDTIYF. The CDR3 nucleotides are TGTGCCAGTAGCCCCAGGGGTGACACCATATATTTT.

This clonotype was detected many times. The rearrangement uses TRBV5-1 and TRBJ2-1, with 8 positions matching TRBD1. Trimming took 3 bases from V and 1 from J; bases not matched to a gene: 3. The CDR3 length is 15 residues. The V gene's germline CDR1 is SGHRS and CDR2 YFSETQ. The chain's CDR3 is CASSSGQGSYNEQFF. DNA for the CDR3: TGCGCCAGCAGCTCTGGACAGGGATCCTACAATGAGCAGTTCTTC.

This clonotype was recorded many times. J is TRBJ1-5 and V is TRBV6-1; D unclear. V lost 4 bases and J lost 0, with 10 bases in between. The CDR3 sequence is 15 residues long. Germline assignment: CDR1 MNHNS and CDR2 SASEGT. DNA for the CDR3: TGTGCCAGCAGTGGGAGGGCAAATAGCAATCAGCCCCAGCATTTT. This gives the protein CASSGRANSNQPQHF.

This clonotype was detected many times. The chain is built from TRBV6-1 and TRBJ2-2, with D possibly called TRBD1 or TRBD2 (5 bases each). V lost 6 bases, J lost 6 bases, and 17 bases lay in between. CDR1 MNHNS and CDR2 SASEGT come from the germline V gene. This CDR3 spans 15 amino acids. The CDR3 loop is CASRWETLGAGELFF. In DNA, the CDR3 is TGTGCCAGCAGATGGGAGACATTGGGGGCCGGGGAGCTGTTTTTT.

This clonotype was seen repeatedly, ten times or more. The rearrangement links TRBV20-1 to TRBJ2-2, with 9 bases lining up with TRBD1. CDR1 and CDR2 (germline): DFQATT, SNEGSKA (reference sequence). V was clipped by 2 bases and J by 7 bases; unmatched bases: 8. The CDR3 consists of 15 residues. CDR3 coding DNA: TGCAGTGCTAGATACGGACAGGGGCACGGCGGGGAGCTGTTTTTT. Amino acid sequence: CSARYGQGHGGELFF.

Concerning this clonotype itself: A much larger clonotype is one base distant, so this may be a read error. The V call is TRBV10-3, the J call TRBJ2-3; 8 positions agree with TRBD2. V trimming: 5 bases; J trimming: 5 bases; junction bases outside the gene matches: 3. The CDR3 consists of 13 residues. Germline CDR1 ENHRY, CDR2 SYGVKD. CDR3 residues: CAISITSGDTQYF. CDR3 DNA sequence: TGTGCCATCAGTATTACTAGCGGAGATACGCAGTATTTT.

This clonotype occurred many times. CDR3 sequence: CASSLAPTGEGLYF. The CDR3 DNA sequence: TGTGCCAGCAGCTTGGCCCCGACGGGGGAGGGTCTGTACTTC. The V gene is TRBV5-8, the J gene TRBJ2-7; 7 nucleotides agree with TRBD2. The J segment lost 12 bases and the V segment lost 0 bases, leaving 12 bases of the junction unmatched. The CDR3 sequence is 14 residues long. CDR1 SGHTS and CDR2 YDEGEE come from the germline V gene.

The chain carries TRBV20-1 and TRBJ2-4; 7 positions match TRBD2. Germline values: CDR1 DFQATT, CDR2 SNEGSKA (reference sequence). J lost 2 bases, V lost 0 bases, and 7 bases had no gene match. The CDR3 loop spans 16 amino acids. Here the CDR3 reads CSARDELAVTKNIQYF. The DNA for the CDR3 is TGCAGTGCTAGAGATGAGCTAGCGGTAACCAAAAACATTCAGTACTTC.

This clonotype was counted many times. The chain joins TRBV5-4 to TRBJ2-1; 8 bases line up with TRBD1. CDR1 and CDR2 from the germline V gene are SGHNT and YYREEE (reference sequence). The V and J ends lost 4 bases and 3 bases, in that order; junction bases with no gene match: 3. The CDR3 loop spans 14 amino acids. CDR3 loop: CASSQGQGYNEQFF. CDR3 coding DNA: TGTGCCAGCAGCCAAGGACAGGGCTACAATGAGCAGTTCTTC.

This clonotype was seen many times. The chain couples TRBV6-6 to TRBJ2-5, with D uncertain. V was pared by 5 bases and J by 5 bases, with 12 bases between. Germline assignment: CDR1 MNHNY and CDR2 SVGAGI (reference sequence). The CDR3 contains 13 residues. CDR3 nucleotides: TGTGCCAGCAGTCACCGAGTAGAGGAGACCCAGTACTTC. This gives the protein CASSHRVEETQYF.

The table lists this clonotype with many counts. J is TRBJ2-5 and V is TRBV20-1; D might be TRBD1 or TRBD2, each matching 5 bases. This CDR3 spans 14 amino acids. CDR1 and CDR2 from the germline V gene are DFQATT and SNEGSKA (reference sequence). The ends were cut back, 1 base at V and 4 bases at J, with 13 bases in the middle. DNA for the CDR3: TGCAGTGCTAGAGGGGGCGTGAGGGGAGAGACCCAGTACTTC. It encodes CSARGGVRGETQYF.

V gene TRBV11-3 combines with J gene TRBJ2-7; 7 nucleotides line up with TRBD1. CDR3 length equals 15 residues. V lost 3 bases to trimming and J lost 6 bases; unmatched junction nucleotides: 11. Germline CDR1 reads SGHNT; CDR2 reads YENEEA. CDR3 sequence: CASSFKGTARSEQYF. In DNA form, the CDR3 reads TGTGCCAGCAGCTTTAAAGGGACAGCGCGCTCCGAGCAGTACTTC.

This clonotype turned up a few times. A read error may produce the germline difference seen at one junction end. The chain combines TRBV19 with TRBJ2-5; 8 bases fit TRBD1. This CDR3 is 17 amino acids long. CDR1 and CDR2 from the germline V gene are LNHDA and SQIVND (reference sequence). The CDR3 region is CASTPTGANRYQETQSF. CDR3 sequence (DNA): TGTGCCAGTACCCCGACAGGGGCGAATAGGTACCAAGAGACCCAGTCCTTC.

This clonotype was detected ten times or more. Since a much larger clone is just one base distant, this may be a read error. The genes are TRBV20-1 and TRBJ2-5, with TRBD2 matching 10 bases. Unmatched junction bases numbered 10, after V lost 7 bases and J lost 5 bases. Per the germline V gene, CDR1 is DFQATT and CDR2 is SNEGSKA (reference sequence). The CDR3 has 14 residues. This CDR3 is CSVRSGRDTETQYF. In nucleotides, the CDR3 is TGCAGTGTTCGGAGCGGGAGGGACACGGAGACCCAGTACTTC.

Comments on this clonotype: This may come from a read error, since a much larger clone is one base off. This chain joins TRBV6-2 or TRBV6-3 and TRBJ2-7; TRBD1 aligns across 7 bases. Trimming cost V 8 bases and J 2 bases; bases outside gene matches: 9. CDR3 size: 14 residues. Looked up from germline, CDR1 is MNHEY and CDR2 is SVGEGT. The CDR3 region has the DNA TGTGCCAGCGGCCCCTCGGACAGGACCTACGAGCAGTACTTC. It is translated as CASGPSDRTYEQYF.

Comment on this clonotype: The junction differs from germline at one of its ends, possibly a read error. V is TRBV2 and J is TRBJ1-5; TRBD1 aligns across 8 bases. CDR1 is SNHLY, CDR2 FYNNEI, per germline. There are 16 residues in the CDR3. The DNA for the CDR3 is TGTGCCAGCAGCCGAGTACAGGGGGTAATCAATCGGCCCCAGCATTTC. Its protein is CASSRVQGVINRPQHF.

V gene TRBV20-1 combines with J gene TRBJ1-4; tentatively, D is TRBD1 (5 bases). Germline V gene data show CDR1 as DFQATT and CDR2 as SNEGSKA (reference sequence). Between the trimmed V and J ends, which lost 3 bases and 3 bases, there was a span of 8 bases. The CDR3 has 13 amino acids. The CDR3 DNA reads TGCAGTGCTAGGGAACAGGCTAATGAAAAACTGTTTTTT. Its protein is CSAREQANEKLFF.

This chain links TRBV15 with TRBJ2-5; D is uncertain. The CDR3 has 17 residues. V lost 0 bases and J lost 0, with 14 bases in between. The V gene's germline CDR1 is LNHNV and CDR2 YYDKDF (reference sequence). The CDR3 region has the DNA TGTGCCACCAGCAGAGAGGTGTTGGGCCGTGACCAAGAGACCCAGTACTTC. This gives the protein CATSREVLGRDQETQYF.

This clonotype came up many times. The chain links TRBV2 to TRBJ2-7; a weak D match, TRBD2 (6 bases). Trimming removed 1 base at V and 4 bases at J, with 11 bases between. The CDR3 sequence is 14 residues long. CDR1 is SNHLY, CDR2 FYNNEI, per germline. The CDR3 sequence is CASSEGAGSYEQYF. For the CDR3, the DNA is TGTGCCAGCAGTGAAGGGGCGGGATCATACGAGCAGTACTTC.

The rearrangement links TRBV10-1 to TRBJ2-1; TRBD1 might be the D (6 bases). Trimming shortened V by 0 bases and J by 1 base, and 7 bases separated the two germline ends. Germline CDR1 WNHNN, CDR2 SYGVQD (reference sequence). The length of the CDR3 is 15 residues. CDR3 sequence: CASSESRGSYNEQFF. Here the CDR3 DNA reads TGCGCCAGCAGTGAGTCCAGGGGTTCCTACAATGAGCAGTTCTTC.